The 13 T cell receptor beta chains given below trace back to one sample, sequenced in a study of blood T cell repertoires in COVID-19. The method was immunoSEQ multiplex PCR; TCRdb's version includes in-frame clones alone and lacks a portion of them. Here the sample spans 100,000 to 150,000 clones, around four fifths being singletons. The sequencing input was peripheral blood. The receptors were sampled from a man of 80 years or more with active or convalescent COVID-19.

This clone occurred once. The chain has TRBV6-5 and TRBJ1-6; TRBD1 matches 9 bases. CDR3 size: 14 residues. With V trimmed by 7 bases and J by 3 bases, 1 base remained unmatched. Germline V gives CDR1 MNHEY, CDR2 SVGAGI. The CDR3 coding sequence is TGTGCCAGCAAGACAGGGGGCTATAATTCACCCCTCCACTTT. Protein: CASKTGGYNSPLHF.

CDR3 coding DNA: TGTGCCAGCAGCACCGAGGGGGCCTCCTACAATGAGCAGTTCTTC. Its translation: CASSTEGASYNEQFF. V gene TRBV5-5 combines with J gene TRBJ2-1, with TRBD1 matching over 7 bases. V was clipped by 4 bases and J by 0 bases; unmatched bases: 4. Germline CDR1 is SGHKS and CDR2 is YYEKEE (reference sequence). This CDR3 spans 15 amino acids.

This clone has more than one count but fewer than ten. The chain combines TRBV4-2 with TRBJ1-5; D gene ambiguous. Germline-derived CDR1 and CDR2 are LGHNA and YNFKEQ. The V end was cut by 9 bases, the J end by 8 bases, with 23 bases between. This CDR3 has 15 amino acids. This CDR3 reads CASSRTGASLEPQHF. The CDR3 DNA follows: TGTGCCAGTTCAAGGACGGGAGCGTCCTTAGAGCCCCAGCATTTT.

This clone was counted a single time. V is TRBV7-9 and J is TRBJ2-1, with 8 bases fitting TRBD2. V shed 1 base, J shed 9 bases, and the junction held 5 bases outside the gene matches. Germline V gene sequence: CDR1 SEHNR, CDR2 FQNEAQ (reference sequence). The CDR3 is made up of 14 amino acids. CDR3 region: CASSLDSGAFEQFF. The CDR3 region has the DNA TGTGCCAGCAGCTTAGATAGCGGGGCTTTTGAGCAGTTCTTC.

This chain links TRBV4-2 with TRBJ1-2, with TRBD1 matching over 9 bases. Germline CDR1 and CDR2: LGHNA and YNFKEQ. Trimming took 1 base from V and 8 from J; bases not matched to a gene: 8. This CDR3 has 15 residues. The CDR3 reads CASSQVTQGAEGYTF. The CDR3 nucleotides read TGTGCCAGCAGCCAAGTGACACAGGGGGCGGAAGGCTACACCTTC.

The chain employs TRBV5-1 and TRBJ2-3; maybe TRBD2 (7 bases). This CDR3 region has 19 residues. Trimming removed 2 bases from V and 2 bases from J, with 24 bases in between. Germline values: CDR1 SGHRS, CDR2 YFSETQ. CDR3 DNA sequence: TGCGCCAGCAGCTTTCCTTCCTCTTACAGGGAGGGTGCCACAGATACGCAGTATTTT. Its translation is CASSFPSSYREGATDTQYF.

This clone appeared a single time. The chain couples TRBV9 to TRBJ2-6; 7 nucleotides agree with TRBD2. The V segment lost 6 bases and the J segment 2 bases; nucleotides outside the gene matches: 8. The germline CDR1 and CDR2 sequences are SGDLS and YYNGEE. The CDR3 is 16 amino acids. This chain's CDR3 is CASTPGGGAGANVLTF. DNA for the CDR3: TGTGCCAGCACCCCCGGCGGGGGAGCTGGGGCCAACGTCCTGACTTTC. Filled out from reference TRBV9 and TRBJ2-6, the complete variable domain reads DSGVTQTPKHLITATGQRVTLRCSPRSGDLSVYWYQQSLDQGLQFLIQYYNGEERAKGNILERFSAQQFPDLHSELNLSSLELGDSALYFCASTPGGGAGANVLTFGAGSRLTVL.

As concerns this clone: The DNA is omitted, as the CDR3 cannot be located on it reliably, and the CDR3 follows TCRdb's listing. V is TRBV19 and J is TRBJ1-1; the listed D gene, TRBD1, was not tested against the DNA. Germline CDR1 LNHDA, CDR2 SQIVND (reference sequence). The CDR3 sequence runs 14 residues, both termini included. CDR3 sequence reads: CASTSDSLNTEAFF.

CDR3 sequence: CASSQGPIKRGYTF. The CDR3 DNA sequence: TGTGCCAGCAGCCAAGGTCCCATAAAGCGTGGCTACACCTTC. The V gene is TRBV3-1 (or the pseudogene TRBV3-2), the J gene TRBJ1-2; no firm D call. The V and J ends lost 1 base and 7 bases respectively, with 13 bases between them. This CDR3 region has 14 residues. Germline CDR1 LGHDT, CDR2 YNNKEL (reference sequence).

The chain employs TRBV28 and TRBJ1-6; weak D call: TRBD1 (6 bases). V was cut by 6 bases and J by 0 bases, with 12 bases left in between. Per the germline V gene, CDR1 is MDHEN and CDR2 is SYDVKM. The CDR3 consists of 16 residues. The CDR3 reads CASRVTGSSYNSPLHF. The CDR3 DNA sequence: TGTGCCAGCAGAGTAACAGGGAGCTCCTATAATTCACCCCTCCACTTT. The full variable domain, rest sourced from reference TRBV28 and TRBJ1-6, is DVKVTQSSRYLVKRTGEKVFLECVQDMDHENMFWYRQDPGLGLRLIYFSYDVKMKEKGDIPEGYSVSREKKERFSLILESASTNQTSMYLCASRVTGSSYNSPLHFGNGTRLTVT.

The rearrangement links TRBV2 to TRBJ1-4; D perhaps matches TRBD1 (6 bases). Deletions cut 7 bases from V and 2 bases from J, with 8 bases between. Germline CDR1 SNHLY, CDR2 FYNNEI. This CDR3 contains 13 residues. The CDR3: CASNTGTNEKLFF. The CDR3 nucleotides read TGTGCCAGCAATACAGGGACTAATGAAAAACTGTTTTTT.

This chain connects TRBV6-5 to TRBJ1-2, with D perhaps TRBD1 (5 bases). The CDR3 has 13 amino acids. Germline V gene sequence: CDR1 MNHEY, CDR2 SVGAGI. Deletions cut 7 bases from V and 4 bases from J, with 13 bases between. The CDR3 here is CASNPTDSYGYTF. The CDR3 DNA follows: TGTGCCAGCAATCCGACCGACAGCTATGGCTACACCTTC.

The rearrangement uses TRBV4-2 and TRBJ2-5, with 14 bases fitting TRBD2. The CDR3 is 18 residues long. Germline assignment: CDR1 LGHNA and CDR2 YNFKEQ. With 4 bases clipped from V and 2 bases from J, the junction kept 9 bases outside the gene matches. CDR3 nucleotide sequence: TGTGCCAGCAGCCCGGGACTAGCGGGGGCGACACTACAAGAGACCCAGTACTTC. Encoded protein: CASSPGLAGATLQETQYF.